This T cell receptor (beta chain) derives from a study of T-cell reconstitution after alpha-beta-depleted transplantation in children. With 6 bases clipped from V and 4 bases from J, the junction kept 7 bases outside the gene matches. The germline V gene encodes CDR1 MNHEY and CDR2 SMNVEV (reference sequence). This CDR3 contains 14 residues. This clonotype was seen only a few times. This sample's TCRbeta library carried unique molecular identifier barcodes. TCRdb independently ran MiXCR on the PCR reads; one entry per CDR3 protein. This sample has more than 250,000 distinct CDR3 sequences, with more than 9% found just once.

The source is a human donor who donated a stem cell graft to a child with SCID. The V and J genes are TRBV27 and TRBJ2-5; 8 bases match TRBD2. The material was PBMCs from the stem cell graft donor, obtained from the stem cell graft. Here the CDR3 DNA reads TGTGCCAGCAGGGGGGGACTAGGTGGAGAGACCCAGTACTTC. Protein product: CASRGGLGGETQYF.